This passage covers 22 T cell receptor beta chains from one sample sequenced in a study of cytomegalovirus exposure and HLA in healthy donors. The data were produced by immunoSEQ multiplex PCR, yet TCRdb's version contains in-frame clones alone and is incomplete. The table lists 130,000 to 150,000 clones, 80% to 90% of them singletons. The sample taken for sequencing was PBMCs. The source is a woman aged 18-29 years in good health and CMV-seropositive.

V and J are TRBV6-1 and TRBJ1-1, with 10 bases aligning to TRBD1. CDR1 is MNHNS, CDR2 SASEGT, per germline. The CDR3 is 14 residues long. Germline trimming cut 5 bases from V and 5 bases from J; bases unmatched to any gene: 5. CDR3 loop: CASSRQGAGTEAFF. Here the CDR3 DNA reads TGTGCCAGCAGTAGACAGGGGGCTGGGACTGAAGCTTTCTTT.

The gene calls are TRBV9 and TRBJ2-3; 8 nucleotides match TRBD1. This CDR3 region has 13 residues. The germline gives CDR1 SGDLS, CDR2 YYNGEE. J lost 5 bases, V lost 1 base, and 0 bases had no gene match. The CDR3 bases are TGTGCCAGCAGCGTAACAGGGGGAGATACGCAGTATTTT. Its translation is CASSVTGGDTQYF.

The chain is built from TRBV28 and TRBJ2-7; 10 bases align to TRBD2. In germline, CDR1 is MDHEN, CDR2 SYDVKM. Trimming removed 2 bases from V and 1 base from J; junction bases left unmatched: 5. The CDR3 contains 16 residues. CDR3: CASSLRALAGSYEQYF. DNA for the CDR3: TGTGCCAGCAGTTTAAGGGCACTAGCGGGGTCCTACGAGCAGTACTTC.

This chain connects TRBV7-3 to TRBJ1-6; 8 positions match TRBD1. Trimming at V came to 2 bases and at J to 7 bases, leaving 4 bases not matched to a gene. This CDR3 comprises 15 residues. From germline, CDR1 is SGHTA and CDR2 FQGTGA. CDR3 loop: CASSLDRGRNSPLHF. CDR3 nucleotides: TGTGCCAGCAGCTTAGACAGGGGCAGAAATTCACCCCTCCACTTT.

On this clone: In the same sample, other DNA sequences code for this CDR3. The chain links TRBV28 to TRBJ1-4; 7 bases agree with TRBD1. The V gene's germline CDR1 is MDHEN and CDR2 SYDVKM. This CDR3 contains 13 residues. V shed 7 bases, J shed 5 bases, and the junction held 4 bases outside the gene matches. DNA for the CDR3: TGTGCCAGCACCGGGACAGTGAATGAAAAACTGTTTTTT. Translation gives CASTGTVNEKLFF.

The gene calls are TRBV5-4 and TRBJ1-6, with TRBD1 as a possible D gene (6 bases). The CDR3 is made up of 14 amino acids. The V end was cut by 0 bases, the J end by 5 bases, with 6 bases between. Germline V gene sequence: CDR1 SGHNT, CDR2 YYREEE (reference sequence). This CDR3 is CASSLDRDNSPLHF. The CDR3 DNA reads as TGTGCCAGCAGCTTGGACAGGGATAATTCACCCCTCCACTTT.

The chain recombines TRBV6-1 with TRBJ2-1; 12 bases line up with TRBD2. This CDR3 contains 15 residues. Germline V lookup: CDR1 MNHNS, CDR2 SASEGT. The J segment lost 4 bases and the V segment lost 9 bases, leaving 7 bases of the junction unmatched. The CDR3, as DNA: TGTGCCAGTTTACTAGCGGGGGGCCGATACAATGAGCAGTTCTTC. It is translated as CASLLAGGRYNEQFF.

This chain joins TRBV10-3 and TRBJ1-2, with TRBD1 identical over 10 bases. The V and J ends lost 4 bases and 3 bases, in that order; junction bases with no gene match: 17. The CDR3 contains 19 residues. The germline gives CDR1 ENHRY, CDR2 SYGVKD. CDR3: CAISVFTGTGESGHYGYTF. The CDR3 DNA follows: TGTGCCATCAGTGTTTTCACCGGGACAGGGGAATCCGGGCACTATGGCTACACCTTC.

V usage is TRBV5-4 and J usage is TRBJ2-7; D not resolved. Trimming cost V 0 bases and J 2 bases, with 9 bases left between them. Germline V gene data show CDR1 as SGHNT and CDR2 as YYREEE (reference sequence). The CDR3 runs 14 residues. The CDR3 loop is CASSLDQATYEQYF. The CDR3 DNA sequence: TGTGCCAGCAGCTTGGATCAGGCGACCTACGAGCAGTACTTC. Complete variable domain (other parts from reference TRBV5-4 and TRBJ2-7): ETGVTQSPTHLIKTRGQQVTLRCSSQSGHNTVSWYQQALGQGPQFIFQYYREEENGRGNFPPRFSGLQFPNYSSELNVNALELDDSALYLCASSLDQATYEQYFGPGTRLTVT.

The chain has TRBV10-2 and TRBJ1-3; D is unclear. In germline, CDR1 is WSHSY, CDR2 SAAADI. V shed 2 bases and J shed 6 bases, with 5 bases lying between them. CDR3 length: 12 amino acids. The CDR3: CASSEHTNTIYF. CDR3 coding DNA: TGCGCCAGCAGTGAGCACACAAACACCATATATTTT.

The chain couples TRBV27 to TRBJ1-2; 8 bases agree with TRBD1. Trimming at V came to 7 bases and at J to 0 bases, leaving 4 bases not matched to a gene. CDR1 MNHEY and CDR2 SMNVEV come from the germline V gene (reference sequence). The CDR3 length is 14 residues. The CDR3 is CASKDRAANYGYTF. The CDR3 coding sequence is TGTGCCAGCAAGGACAGGGCCGCTAACTATGGCTACACCTTC.

The J gene is TRBJ1-1, the V gene TRBV4-1; the D gene is possibly TRBD1 (5 bases). CDR3 size: 14 residues. V lost 5 bases and J 1 base, leaving 11 bases between the germline ends. The germline gives CDR1 MGHRA, CDR2 YSYEKL. The CDR3 bases are TGCGCCAGCAGCAGGCGGGGGGAGAACACTGAAGCTTTCTTT. Amino acids: CASSRRGENTEAFF.

The chain carries TRBV25-1 and TRBJ1-4, with 9 bases lining up with TRBD1. The CDR3 has 17 amino acids. CDR1 and CDR2 from the germline V gene are MGHDK and SYGVNS. With 2 bases clipped from V and 2 bases from J, the junction kept 6 bases outside the gene matches. In DNA, the CDR3 is TGTGCCAGCAGTGAACGTTGGACAGGGGTCACTAATGAAAAACTGTTTTTT. This gives the protein CASSERWTGVTNEKLFF.

This chain connects TRBV10-3 to TRBJ1-1; 9 bases agree with TRBD1. CDR3 length equals 15 residues. The trim removed 4 bases at V and 2 bases at J, leaving 5 bases unmatched. Germline CDR1 reads ENHRY; CDR2 reads SYGVKD. The CDR3 DNA is TGTGCCATCAGTGTCCCGGGACAGGGAAACACTGAAGCTTTCTTT. It yields the protein CAISVPGQGNTEAFF.

Written as DNA, the CDR3 is TGTGCCAGCAGTTCATCGGGGGGCAGGAGGGAGACCCAGTACTTC. Amino acid sequence: CASSSSGGRRETQYF. The genes are TRBV28 and TRBJ2-5, with D perhaps matching TRBD2 (7 bases). The CDR3 runs to 15 residues. The germline gives CDR1 MDHEN, CDR2 SYDVKM. Trimming pared 4 bases from V and 5 bases from J, leaving 17 bases between.

The V and J genes are TRBV5-6 and TRBJ1-5; TRBD1 agrees at 10 bases. The CDR3 loop spans 17 amino acids. The germline V gene encodes CDR1 SGHDT and CDR2 YYEEEE. V lost 4 bases to trimming and J lost 1 base; unmatched junction nucleotides: 8. This CDR3 is CASSKKPGQGSNQPQHF. The CDR3 DNA follows: TGTGCCAGCAGCAAGAAGCCGGGACAGGGGAGCAATCAGCCCCAGCATTTT.

This sequence joins TRBV5-1 and TRBJ2-2; weak D call: TRBD1 (6 bases). The CDR3 runs to 20 residues. The germline gives CDR1 SGHRS, CDR2 YFSETQ. The V end was cut by 4 bases, the J end by 2 bases, with 27 bases between. CDR3 DNA sequence: TGCGCCAGCAGCCCGCTATCCGGGACAAGGGAAGTCTTTAACACCGGGGAGCTGTTTTTT. Its protein product is CASSPLSGTREVFNTGELFF.

The rearrangement joins TRBV5-1 to TRBJ2-3; 9 bases agree with TRBD2. The junction had 8 bases not matched to a gene; V was cut back by 0 bases and J by 0 bases. The CDR3 is made up of 18 amino acids. Germline V CDR1 and CDR2: SGHRS, YFSETQ. DNA for the CDR3: TGCGCCAGCAGCTTGGCTTTACTAGCGGGCCTCAGCACAGATACGCAGTATTTT. Encoded protein: CASSLALLAGLSTDTQYF.

This chain uses TRBV27 with TRBJ2-5; possible D gene TRBD2, 5 bases. The J call could be wrong; TRBJ2-7 is a better fit for the DNA end. Germline-derived CDR1 and CDR2 are MNHEY and SMNVEV (reference sequence). The CDR3 runs 13 residues. The CDR3 sequence is CASSPTRGYEQYF. In nucleotides, the CDR3 is TGTGCCAGCAGTCCCACTAGAGGCTACGAGCAGTACTTC.

J is TRBJ2-5 and V is TRBV5-1; D is possibly TRBD2 (5 bases). The CDR3 spans 11 residues. Per germline, CDR1 SGHRS and CDR2 YFSETQ. Trimming cost V 0 bases and J 13 bases, with 10 bases left between them. As DNA, the CDR3 is TGCGCCAGCAGCTTGGGGCCTAGCTGGTACTTC. Amino acids: CASSLGPSWYF. Full variable domain (remainder filled in from reference TRBV5-1 and TRBJ2-5): KAGVTQTPRYLIKTRGQQVTLSCSPISGHRSVSWYQQTPGQGLQFLFEYFSETQRNKGNFPGRFSGRQFSNSRSEMNVSTLELGDSALYLCASSLGPSWYFGPGTRLLVL.

This clone was detected only once. The chain uses TRBV19 and TRBJ2-7; TRBD2 aligns across 7 bases. V lost 3 bases to trimming and J lost 4 bases; unmatched junction nucleotides: 6. CDR1 is LNHDA and CDR2 is SQIVND in the germline V gene (reference sequence). The CDR3 extends over 14 amino acids. CDR3 coding DNA: TGTGCCAGTAGTATTATGGCGGGAGCTTACGAGCAGTACTTC. Protein sequence: CASSIMAGAYEQYF.

Many counts were recorded for this clone. The chain employs TRBV11-2 and TRBJ2-1; D not resolved. Trimming removed 3 bases from V and 7 bases from J, with 13 bases in between. This CDR3 is built from 14 residues. Per germline, CDR1 SGHAT and CDR2 FQNNGV. The CDR3 reads CASSFSLGMNEQFF. The CDR3 DNA is TGTGCCAGCAGCTTCAGCCTAGGAATGAATGAGCAGTTCTTC.